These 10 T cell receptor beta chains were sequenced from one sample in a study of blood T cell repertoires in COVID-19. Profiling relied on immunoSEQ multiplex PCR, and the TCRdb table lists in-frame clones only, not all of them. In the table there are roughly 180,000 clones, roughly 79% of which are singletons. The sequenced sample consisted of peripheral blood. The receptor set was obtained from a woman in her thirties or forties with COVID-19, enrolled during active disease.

CDR3 DNA: TGCGCCAGCAGCTTTGAAGGGGGCTCCTACAATGAGCAGTTCTTC. This gives the protein CASSFEGGSYNEQFF. The chain joins TRBV5-1 to TRBJ2-1; TRBD1 is a possible D gene (6 bases). Germline values: CDR1 SGHRS, CDR2 YFSETQ. The germline V and J ends were trimmed by 2 bases and 0 bases, with 9 bases remaining between them. The CDR3 loop spans 15 amino acids.

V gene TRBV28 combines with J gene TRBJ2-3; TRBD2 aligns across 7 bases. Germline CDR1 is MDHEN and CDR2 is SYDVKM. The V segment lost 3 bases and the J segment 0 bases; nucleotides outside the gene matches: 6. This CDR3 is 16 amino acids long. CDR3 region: CASSLTLAVSTDTQYF. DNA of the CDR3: TGTGCCAGCAGTTTGACGCTAGCGGTTAGCACAGATACGCAGTATTTT.

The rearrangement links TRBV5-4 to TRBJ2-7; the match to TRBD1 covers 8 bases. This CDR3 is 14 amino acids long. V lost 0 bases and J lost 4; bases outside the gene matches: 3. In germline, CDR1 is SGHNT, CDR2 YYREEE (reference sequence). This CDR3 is CASSLGQGNYEQYF. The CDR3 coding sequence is TGTGCCAGCAGCTTGGGACAGGGGAATTACGAGCAGTACTTC.

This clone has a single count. CDR3 DNA: TGTGCCAGTACCGCAGGGGCAACCTCTATGGGCTACACCTTC. This encodes CASTAGATSMGYTF. The chain recombines TRBV19 with TRBJ1-2; tentatively, D is TRBD1 (6 bases). CDR3 size: 14 residues. Germline CDR1 is LNHDA and CDR2 is SQIVND (reference sequence). V was cut by 7 bases and J by 8 bases, with 20 bases left in between.

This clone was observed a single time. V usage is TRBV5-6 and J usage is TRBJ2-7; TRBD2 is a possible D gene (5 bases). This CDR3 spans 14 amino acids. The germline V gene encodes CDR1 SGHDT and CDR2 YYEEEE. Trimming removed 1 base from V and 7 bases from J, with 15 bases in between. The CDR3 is CASSLPGVSGEQYF. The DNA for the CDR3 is TGTGCCAGCAGCTTGCCTGGAGTATCGGGGGAGCAGTACTTC. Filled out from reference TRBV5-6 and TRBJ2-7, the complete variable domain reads DAGVTQSPTHLIKTRGQQVTLRCSPKSGHDTVSWYQQALGQGPQFIFQYYEEEERQRGNFPDRFSGHQFPNYSSELNVNALLLGDSALYLCASSLPGVSGEQYFGPGTRLTVT.

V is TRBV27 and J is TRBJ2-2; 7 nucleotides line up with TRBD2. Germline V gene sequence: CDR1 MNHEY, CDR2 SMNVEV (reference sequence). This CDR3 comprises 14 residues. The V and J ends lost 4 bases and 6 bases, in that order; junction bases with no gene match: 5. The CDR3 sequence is CASSYETSSGELFF. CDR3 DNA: TGTGCCAGCAGTTATGAGACTAGCTCCGGGGAGCTGTTTTTT.

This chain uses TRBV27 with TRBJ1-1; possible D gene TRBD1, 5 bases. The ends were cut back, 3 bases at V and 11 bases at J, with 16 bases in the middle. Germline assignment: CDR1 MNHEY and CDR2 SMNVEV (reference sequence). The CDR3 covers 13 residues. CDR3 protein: CASSFTGGTNAFF. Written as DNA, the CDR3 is TGTGCCAGCAGTTTCACGGGGGGAACTAACGCTTTCTTT.

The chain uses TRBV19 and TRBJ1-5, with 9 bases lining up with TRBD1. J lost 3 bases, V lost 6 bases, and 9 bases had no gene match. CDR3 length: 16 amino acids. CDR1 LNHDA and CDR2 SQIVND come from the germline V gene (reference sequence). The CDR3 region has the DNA TGTGCCAGTAGCCGTTTGACAGGGGGAGACAATCAGCCCCAGCATTTT. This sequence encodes CASSRLTGGDNQPQHF.

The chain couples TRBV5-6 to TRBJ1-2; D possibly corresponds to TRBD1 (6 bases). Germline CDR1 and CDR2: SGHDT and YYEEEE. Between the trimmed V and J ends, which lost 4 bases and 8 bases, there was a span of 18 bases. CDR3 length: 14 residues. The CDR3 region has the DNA TGTGCCAGCAGCATGACAGGTGCCCGGGGAGGCTACACCTTC. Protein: CASSMTGARGGYTF.

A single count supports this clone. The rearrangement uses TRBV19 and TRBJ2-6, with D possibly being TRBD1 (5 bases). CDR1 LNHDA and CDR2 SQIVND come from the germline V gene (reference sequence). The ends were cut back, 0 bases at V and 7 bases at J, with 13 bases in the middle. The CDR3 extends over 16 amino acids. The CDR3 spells CASSIDTGPRANVLTF. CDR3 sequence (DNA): TGTGCCAGTAGTATAGATACAGGACCAAGAGCCAACGTCCTGACTTTC.